The 22 T cell receptor beta chains presented below share a single source sample, sequenced in a study of shared clonotypes between healthy human individuals. Produced via immunoSEQ multiplex PCR; TCRdb's table is partial and in-frame only. The data contain 470,000 or so clones, approximately 82% of them singletons. The source material was PBMCs. These receptors were taken from a woman aged 35 to 49 in good health. Some clones in this sample may be carry-over from other donors' samples.

The rearrangement links TRBV7-2 to TRBJ1-1, with TRBD1 as a possible D gene (5 bases). CDR1 and CDR2 (germline): SGHTA, FQGNSA. V shed 3 bases and J shed 4 bases, with 15 bases lying between them. CDR3 size: 15 residues. CDR3 protein: CASSLTQGGGTEAFF. As DNA, the CDR3 is TGTGCCAGCAGCTTGACCCAGGGTGGAGGCACTGAAGCTTTCTTT. The complete variable domain, with remaining parts taken from reference TRBV7-2 and TRBJ1-1, reads GAGVSQSPSNKVTEKGKDVELRCDPISGHTALYWYRQSLGQGLEFLIYFQGNSAPDKSGLPSDRFSAERTGGSVSTLTIQRTQQEDSAVYLCASSLTQGGGTEAFFGQGTRLTVV.

The chain has TRBV15 and TRBJ1-2; no definite D call. The CDR3 is 15 amino acids. Trimming left V 0 bases short and J 2 bases short, with 10 bases between. The V gene's germline CDR1 is LNHNV and CDR2 YYDKDF (reference sequence). The DNA of the CDR3 is TGTGCCACCAGCAGAGATCGCCGGGTGAACTATGGCTACACCTTC. Its translation: CATSRDRRVNYGYTF.

This clone was observed a handful of times. The likely explanation is a read error, given a far larger clone one base away. The sample contains more than one DNA sequence encoding this CDR3. The chain is built from TRBV28 and TRBJ1-1; D possibly corresponds to TRBD1 (5 bases). This CDR3 contains 13 residues. The ends were cut back, 5 bases at V and 1 base at J, with 8 bases in the middle. Germline V gene sequence: CDR1 MDHEN, CDR2 SYDVKM. In nucleotides, the CDR3 is TGTGCCAGCAGTCCAGGACAGAACACTGAAGCTTTCTTT. As protein: CASSPGQNTEAFF. Filled out from reference TRBV28 and TRBJ1-1, the complete variable domain reads DVKVTQSSRYLVKRTGEKVFLECVQDMDHENMFWYRQDPGLGLRLIYFSYDVKMKEKGDIPEGYSVSREKKERFSLILESASTNQTSMYLCASSPGQNTEAFFGQGTRLTVV.

The rearrangement joins TRBV5-4 to TRBJ2-3; 12 bases fit TRBD1. The germline V gene has CDR1 SGHNT and CDR2 YYREEE (reference sequence). Trimming cost V 3 bases and J 4 bases; bases outside gene matches: 6. This CDR3 has 16 residues. CDR3 sequence reads: CASSSRDRGRADTQYF. The DNA for the CDR3 is TGTGCCAGCAGCTCGAGGGACAGGGGGCGGGCAGATACGCAGTATTTT.

The V gene is TRBV30, the J gene TRBJ2-6, with TRBD2 matching over 7 bases. The ends lost 2 bases at V and 2 bases at J; junction bases unmatched: 6. The CDR3 has 16 residues. Germline CDR1 is GTSNPN and CDR2 is SVGIG (reference sequence). CDR3 sequence: CAWSNSRGAGANVLTF. The CDR3 DNA sequence: TGTGCCTGGAGTAACTCCCGGGGGGCTGGGGCCAACGTCCTGACTTTC.

The genes are TRBV28 and TRBJ1-1; D gene unclear. The CDR3 is 10 residues long. Germline CDR1 and CDR2: MDHEN and SYDVKM. V was shortened by 10 bases and J by 12 bases, with 15 bases between the two germline ends. CDR3 DNA: TGTGCCACAAACCGCGGGGAAACTTTCTTT. Its translation: CATNRGETFF.

The chain carries TRBV11-1 and TRBJ2-5, with D maybe TRBD2 (5 bases). This CDR3 is built from 14 residues. From germline, CDR1 is SGHAT and CDR2 FQDESV (reference sequence). The V end lost 3 bases, the J end lost 2 bases, and 10 bases lay between the germline ends. The CDR3 nucleotides read TGTGCCAGCAGCTTTTTTGAGGGACAAGAGACCCAGTACTTC. Translating gives CASSFFEGQETQYF.

The J gene is TRBJ1-6, the V gene TRBV4-1; D is unclear. Germline V lookup: CDR1 MGHRA, CDR2 YSYEKL. This CDR3 is 13 amino acids long. The V end lost 2 bases, the J end lost 10 bases, and 9 bases lay between the germline ends. CDR3 in amino acids: CASSQIIRSPLHF. The CDR3 DNA is TGCGCCAGCAGCCAAATAATCAGGTCACCCCTCCACTTT.

V gene TRBV2 combines with J gene TRBJ2-7; 7 nucleotides line up with TRBD1. Germline CDR1 is SNHLY and CDR2 is FYNNEI. CDR3 length: 15 residues. The V and J ends lost 2 bases and 3 bases, in that order; junction bases with no gene match: 7. CDR3 in amino acids: CASSELGQRHYEQYF. The CDR3 nucleotides read TGTGCCAGCAGTGAACTGGGACAGAGGCACTACGAGCAGTACTTC.

CDR3: CASSTRTDNQPQHF. DNA of the CDR3: TGTGCCAGCAGTACACGGACAGACAATCAGCCCCAGCATTTT. The chain uses TRBV28 and TRBJ1-5; D may be TRBD1 (6 bases). Germline V gene sequence: CDR1 MDHEN, CDR2 SYDVKM. The CDR3 length is 14 residues. The V and J ends lost 5 bases and 3 bases respectively, with 11 bases between them.

The rearrangement links TRBV28 to TRBJ1-1; a possible D gene is TRBD1 (6 bases). CDR1 MDHEN and CDR2 SYDVKM come from the germline V gene. The CDR3 sequence is 14 residues long. V lost 10 bases to trimming and J lost 1 base, with 16 bases between them. CDR3 in amino acids: CAIVPGTTNTEAFF. CDR3 in DNA: TGTGCCATCGTCCCCGGGACAACGAACACTGAAGCTTTCTTT. Supplemented by reference TRBV28 and TRBJ1-1, the full variable domain reads DVKVTQSSRYLVKRTGEKVFLECVQDMDHENMFWYRQDPGLGLRLIYFSYDVKMKEKGDIPEGYSVSREKKERFSLILESASTNQTSMYLCAIVPGTTNTEAFFGQGTRLTVV.

The gene calls are TRBV25-1 and TRBJ1-3; D remains unclear. The V end was cut by 1 base, the J end by 8 bases, with 15 bases between. Germline CDR1 MGHDK, CDR2 SYGVNS. The CDR3 consists of 15 residues. The CDR3 reads CASSEFRGSADTIYF. CDR3 nucleotide sequence: TGTGCCAGCAGTGAATTTAGAGGGTCAGCGGACACCATATATTTT.

The chain has TRBV5-1 and TRBJ1-2; TRBD1 matches at 12 bases. V was pared by 4 bases and J by 8 bases, with 6 bases of the junction left unmatched. Germline lookup yields CDR1 SGHRS and CDR2 YFSETQ. There are 14 residues in the CDR3. The CDR3 loop is CASSPRDRGHGYTF. The CDR3 region has the DNA TGCGCCAGCAGCCCCCGGGACAGGGGGCACGGCTACACCTTC.

This sequence joins TRBV7-9 and TRBJ2-2; 7 nucleotides agree with TRBD2. J lost 6 bases, V lost 3 bases, and 1 base had no gene match. The CDR3 has 13 amino acids. Per germline, CDR1 SEHNR and CDR2 FQNEAQ (reference sequence). Here the CDR3 reads CASSLGLPGELFF. CDR3 bases: TGTGCCAGCAGCTTGGGACTACCCGGGGAGCTGTTTTTT.

The rearrangement uses TRBV7-9 and TRBJ2-1; TRBD2 aligns across 7 bases. The CDR3 spans 14 residues. Trimming took 4 bases from V and 3 from J; bases not matched to a gene: 3. Germline CDR1 and CDR2: SEHNR and FQNEAQ (reference sequence). The CDR3 region has the DNA TGTGCCAGCAGCTCCGGGACTATCTACAATGAGCAGTTCTTC. Residues: CASSSGTIYNEQFF.

The chain links TRBV14 to TRBJ2-7, with 7 nucleotides matching TRBD1. Per the germline V gene, CDR1 is SGHDN and CDR2 is FVKESK. Losses at the gene ends were 1 base for V and 6 bases for J; bases not matched to a gene: 6. There are 14 residues in the CDR3. CDR3 DNA: TGTGCCAGCAGCCAAGTAAGGGGGCGGGCCGAGCAGTACTTC. Protein: CASSQVRGRAEQYF.

This chain uses TRBV28 with TRBJ1-2; D is undetermined. The CDR3 is made up of 13 amino acids. Germline-derived CDR1 and CDR2 are MDHEN and SYDVKM. V lost 8 bases, J lost 4 bases, and 14 bases lay in between. CDR3 residues: CASGSGLTYGYTF. The CDR3 DNA follows: TGTGCCAGCGGGAGTGGCCTCACCTATGGCTACACCTTC.

V is TRBV2 and J is TRBJ2-1; 8 bases match TRBD2. This CDR3 region has 14 residues. With 4 bases clipped from V and 5 bases from J, the junction kept 4 bases outside the gene matches. Germline CDR1 is SNHLY and CDR2 is FYNNEI. The CDR3 nucleotides are TGTGCCAGCAGTGTGAGCGGGAGCGACAATGAGCAGTTCTTC. Its translation: CASSVSGSDNEQFF.

V and J are TRBV30 and TRBJ2-7; TRBD2 matches at 7 bases. J lost 7 bases, V lost 2 bases, and 5 bases had no gene match. The CDR3 has 12 residues. Per germline, CDR1 GTSNPN and CDR2 SVGIG (reference sequence). The CDR3 is CAWSRGDREQYF. The CDR3 DNA is TGTGCCTGGAGTCGGGGGGATCGAGAGCAGTACTTC.

The CDR3 spells CASSFSGSNTGELFF. The CDR3 DNA reads as TGTGCCAGCAGCTTTAGCGGGAGTAACACCGGGGAGCTGTTTTTT. This rearrangement joins TRBV7-2 to TRBJ2-2, with 9 bases identical to TRBD2. There are 15 residues in the CDR3. Germline loops: CDR1 SGHTA, CDR2 FQGNSA. V lost 3 bases, J lost 2 bases, and 1 base stayed unmatched.

This chain connects TRBV5-1 to TRBJ2-1; D is unresolved. The V end was cut by 3 bases, the J end by 10 bases, with 17 bases between. CDR1 and CDR2 (germline): SGHRS, YFSETQ. The CDR3 is made up of 14 amino acids. In DNA form, the CDR3 reads TGCGCCAGCAGCTCCGCCCAGCCCCAGGACGAGCAGTTCTTC. Translation gives CASSSAQPQDEQFF.

The chain couples TRBV10-1 to TRBJ2-7; D ambiguous. Per germline, CDR1 WNHNN and CDR2 SYGVQD (reference sequence). The V end lost 7 bases, the J end lost 9 bases, and 7 bases lay between the germline ends. The length of the CDR3 is 9 residues. CDR3 bases: TGCGCCAGCAAGGCAGCGCAGTACTTC. Protein product: CASKAAQYF.